This TCR beta chain was found in a study of cytomegalovirus exposure and HLA in healthy donors. Study observations and caveats: Exclusion as indistinguishable affected some V segments, including TRBV6-2 and TRBV6-3. In a later analysis, most CMV-associated TCR beta chains appeared HLA-restricted. With later analysis, a missense DCLRE1C variant became linked to TCR beta V- and J-gene trimming. Investigators reported 150 to 200 TCR beta chains as tied to cytomegalovirus.

It was with 60 Vbeta and 13 Jbeta primers that the PCR ran. Clones were read by immunoSEQ multiplex PCR, and TCRdb kept only the in-frame ones, dropping some. The top ten hold about 3.8% of the sample, which has 110,000 to 150,000 clones, roughly 80% seen once. J lost 5 bases, V lost 3 bases, and 10 bases had no gene match. Germline CDR1 SGDLS, CDR2 YYNGEE. This CDR3 comprises 15 residues. A note on this clone: Its antigen is still unknown.

This TCR was recovered from a man aged 35-49 years in good health and CMV-seropositive. The sequenced material came from PBMCs. The V call is TRBV9, the J call TRBJ1-1; 7 bases match TRBD1. In nucleotides, the CDR3 is TGTGCCAGCAGCGGCCCGACAGGGAACGGTACTGAAGCTTTCTTT. Its translation: CASSGPTGNGTEAFF.